Reported below is one TCR beta chain. The sample is drawn from a study of blood T cell repertoires in COVID-19. Using immunoSEQ multiplex PCR, the repertoire was profiled, and TCRdb retains in-frame clones only, with some absent. In the table there are approximately 280,000 clones, 70% to 90% of which are singletons. Germline V gene sequence: CDR1 LNHDA, CDR2 SQIVND (reference sequence). The V end lost 6 bases, the J end lost 6 bases, and 14 bases lay between the germline ends. The CDR3 contains 13 residues. This clonotype originated in a woman aged 30 to 39 who had recovered from COVID-19. V gene TRBV19 combines with J gene TRBJ1-2; D gene ambiguous. Material: peripheral blood. The CDR3 sequence is CASSRTGINGYTF. The CDR3 DNA is TGTGCCAGTAGCCGGACGGGGATCAATGGCTACACCTTC.